This T cell receptor beta chain derives from a study of T cells after yellow fever vaccination. General study results and limits: The secondary response was weaker but peaked faster, day 5 versus 15. Post-booster repertoires again held most primary-vaccination clones (about 96% CD4, about 90% CD8).

Using its own MiXCR run on the 5' RACE reads, TCRdb lists one record per CDR3 protein. The repertoire includes about 400,000 distinct CDR3 sequences, approximately 10% of them detected once, and 18% sits in the top ten. Germline V gene sequence: CDR1 GTSNPN, CDR2 SVGIG (reference sequence). The CDR3 spans 11 residues. Trimming took off 5 bases at V and 8 bases at J, with 9 bases between the two ends. This clonotype appeared a few times. Its antigen is undetermined. The V call is TRBV30, the J call TRBJ2-2; no definite D call. This specimen was PBMCs, taken on the day of the first yellow fever vaccination. The sequence came from a man aged 18 to 30 who received the YFV17D yellow fever vaccine. CDR3 DNA: TGTGCCTGGTCTAGAGGTGGGGAGCTGTTTTTT. Its protein product is CAWSRGGELFF.